This is a list of T cell receptor beta chains from one sample in a study of OX40 agonist ivuxolimab in advanced cancers. The assay was immunoSEQ multiplex PCR, and TCRdb's table has in-frame clones only and misses some. In the table there are 95,000 to 150,000 clones, roughly 95% of which are singletons. The input for sequencing was CD4+ or CD8+ T cells sorted from blood, taken in a trial of the OX40 agonist ivuxolimab. The receptors shown here come from an adult with an advanced solid tumor such as melanoma, head and neck, liver or kidney cancer. Both conserved end residues are part of each CDR3. D genes are given only for firm matches. Size is omitted from some rows. Given values are once, few, many or a class for expanded clones.

j_call	clone_size	v_call	d_call	cdr3_length	cdr3_aa	cdr3_nt
TRBJ2-5	.	TRBV11-1	.	13	CASSLAPSRTQYF	TGTGCCAGCAGCTTAGCGCCCAGTAGGACCCAGTACTTC
TRBJ2-5	.	TRBV28	TRBD1	15	CASSIRTGIKETQYF	TGTGCCAGCAGTATTCGGACAGGCATTAAAGAGACCCAGTACTTC
TRBJ2-1	.	TRBV5-1	.	17	CASSPVGETGAYNEQFF	TGCGCCAGCAGCCCCGTAGGAGAGACGGGAGCCTACAATGAGCAGTTCTTC
TRBJ2-3	.	TRBV28	.	14	CASNPLGGGDTQYF	TGTGCCAGCAACCCACTAGGGGGAGGAGATACGCAGTATTTT
TRBJ1-4	.	TRBV6-1	.	13	CASLGGVREKLFF	TGTGCCAGCCTGGGGGGGGTGAGGGAAAAACTGTTTTTT
TRBJ2-3	once	TRBV5-1	TRBD2	14	CASSLVAGADTQYF	TGCGCCAGCAGCTTGGTAGCGGGAGCAGATACGCAGTATTTT
TRBJ1-1	.	TRBV28	.	16	CASRLLTGVGSTEAFF	TGTGCCAGCAGGCTTTTGACAGGAGTCGGAAGCACTGAAGCTTTCTTT
TRBJ2-1	.	TRBV7-7	.	14	CASSLEAGAFEQFF	TGTGCCAGCAGCTTAGAGGCGGGGGCATTTGAGCAGTTCTTC
TRBJ1-4	.	TRBV5-8	TRBD1	14	CASSGTGYNEKLFF	TGTGCCAGCAGTGGGACAGGGTATAATGAAAAACTGTTTTTT
TRBJ1-5	.	TRBV15	.	15	CATSREAAANQPQHF	TGTGCCACCAGCAGAGAGGCGGCGGCTAATCAGCCCCAGCATTTT
TRBJ1-5	.	TRBV9	TRBD1	14	CAGSRTGTYQPQHF	TGTGCCGGCAGCCGGACAGGGACTTATCAGCCCCAGCATTTT
TRBJ2-1	.	TRBV5-6	.	14	CASSFGSSYNEQFF	TGTGCCAGCAGCTTCGGGAGCTCCTACAATGAGCAGTTCTTC
TRBJ1-2	.	TRBV9	TRBD1	17	CASSPHPGTDLNYGYTF	TGTGCCAGCAGCCCCCACCCCGGGACAGACCTCAACTATGGCTACACCTTC
TRBJ2-7	.	TRBV5-1	.	15	CASSLRTLAPYEQYF	TGCGCCAGCAGCTTGAGGACATTAGCCCCTTACGAGCAGTACTTC
TRBJ1-4	.	TRBV7-9	.	14	CASSLGQYNEKLFF	TGTGCCAGCAGCTTAGGACAGTATAATGAAAAACTGTTTTTT
TRBJ2-1	.	TRBV5-1	.	13	CASSLRDFSEQFF	TGCGCCAGCAGCTTACGAGACTTCTCGGAGCAGTTCTTC
TRBJ2-6	.	TRBV6-6	.	12	CASSLRGNVLTF	TGTGCCAGCAGCTTACGAGGCAACGTCCTGACTTTC
TRBJ2-2	.	TRBV12-5	.	14	CASGLVRYTGELFF	TGTGCTAGTGGTTTGGTACGCTACACCGGGGAGCTGTTTTTT
TRBJ1-2	.	TRBV28	.	17	CASSSLSAGGGVNGYTF	TGTGCCAGCAGTTCCTTATCGGCCGGAGGAGGGGTTAATGGCTACACCTTC
TRBJ2-7	once	TRBV29-1	.	11	CSVGLVGEQYF	TGCAGCGTTGGATTGGTAGGGGAGCAGTACTTC
TRBJ2-3	.	TRBV27	.	14	CASSPDRTTDTQYF	TGTGCCAGCAGTCCAGACAGGACCACAGATACGCAGTATTTT
TRBJ2-7	.	TRBV2	.	12	CASSGRSGEQYF	TGTGCCAGCAGTGGCAGGTCTGGCGAGCAGTACTTC
TRBJ2-2	.	TRBV6-5	TRBD1	11	CASRRGQAQVF	TGTGCCAGCAGGAGGGGACAGGCCCAGGTTTTT
TRBJ2-3	.	TRBV2	.	16	CASSDQTTRGAGAQYF	TGTGCCAGCAGTGACCAGACCACTCGAGGCGCAGGAGCGCAGTATTTT
TRBJ2-1	.	TRBV19	.	15	CASSSRTSSYNEQFF	TGTGCCAGTAGTTCAAGAACTAGTTCCTACAATGAGCAGTTCTTC
TRBJ2-1	.	TRBV5-4	TRBD1	16	CASSPPPGTGFNEQFF	TGTGCCAGCAGCCCACCACCGGGGACAGGGTTCAATGAGCAGTTCTTC
TRBJ1-1	.	TRBV30	TRBD1	13	CAWSRQGEIVAFF	TGTGCCTGGAGCCGACAGGGGGAAATTGTAGCTTTCTTT
TRBJ2-3	.	TRBV27	.	14	CASSLSLAGDTQYF	TGTGCCAGCAGTTTATCCCTCGCGGGAGATACGCAGTATTTT
TRBJ2-7	.	TRBV5-1	.	12	CASSSQGGEQYF	TGCGCCAGCAGCTCCCAGGGCGGGGAGCAGTACTTC
TRBJ1-2	.	TRBV2	TRBD1	15	CASREDRGRTYGYTF	TGCGCCAGCAGGGAAGACAGGGGGCGCACCTATGGCTACACCTTC
TRBJ2-7	once	TRBV5-1	.	15	CASSLAIGQLYEQYF	TGCGCCAGCAGCTTGGCCATCGGACAACTCTACGAGCAGTACTTC
TRBJ2-6	.	TRBV18	TRBD1	17	CASSPGTAISGANVLTF	TGTGCCAGCTCACCCGGGACAGCTATCTCTGGGGCCAACGTCCTGACTTTC
TRBJ1-1	.	TRBV9	.	14	CASSVSLVNTEAFF	TGTGCCAGCAGTGTCTCGCTCGTGAACACTGAAGCTTTCTTT
TRBJ1-5	.	TRBV19	.	17	CASSTDPSGGRDQPQHF	TGTGCCAGTAGTACAGACCCGTCGGGGGGCCGTGATCAGCCCCAGCATTTT
TRBJ1-1	.	TRBV6-6	TRBD1	14	CASSFLGQGTEAFF	TGTGCCAGCAGTTTCCTAGGACAGGGAACTGAAGCTTTCTTT
TRBJ1-1	.	TRBV5-4	.	15	CASSLGRVGNTEAFF	TGTGCCAGCAGCTTAGGCAGGGTGGGGAACACTGAAGCTTTCTTT
TRBJ2-7	.	TRBV2	.	14	CASSEASVAYEQYF	TGTGCCAGCAGTGAAGCGTCGGTGGCCTACGAGCAGTACTTC
TRBJ2-5	.	TRBV28	.	11	CASSLEETQYF	TGTGCCAGCAGTTTAGAAGAGACCCAGTACTTC
TRBJ1-2	.	TRBV28	TRBD1	16	CASRGGIGGANYGYTF	TGTGCCAGCAGGGGGGGCATAGGGGGCGCCAACTATGGCTACACCTTC
TRBJ2-1	.	TRBV28	.	15	CASSLAGSSYNEQFF	TGTGCCAGCAGTTTGGCGGGAAGCTCCTACAATGAGCAGTTCTTC
TRBJ2-7	.	TRBV5-4	.	15	CASSFPGKGRYEQYF	TGTGCCAGCAGCTTCCCGGGGAAAGGGAGGTACGAGCAGTACTTC
TRBJ2-1	.	TRBV29-1	TRBD1	13	CSVLADRWGEQFF	TGCAGCGTTTTGGCGGACAGGTGGGGTGAGCAGTTCTTC
TRBJ2-5	.	TRBV9	.	14	CASSATLYQETQYF	TGTGCCAGCAGCGCAACCCTGTACCAAGAGACCCAGTACTTC
TRBJ2-2	.	TRBV28	TRBD2	20	CASSLRGTSGRARRGGELFF	TGTGCCAGCAGTTTAAGAGGGACTAGCGGGAGGGCCCGGAGAGGCGGGGAGCTGTTTTTT
TRBJ2-5	.	TRBV18	TRBD1	14	CASYLTGGSETQYF	TGTGCCAGCTACCTGACAGGGGGCTCCGAGACCCAGTACTTC
TRBJ1-6	.	TRBV9	TRBD1	15	CASSGRTGNNSPLHF	TGTGCCAGCAGCGGACGGACAGGGAACAATTCACCCCTCCACTTT
TRBJ2-1	few	TRBV7-9	TRBD2	13	CATSGVSHDEQFF	TGTGCCACTAGCGGGGTGAGTCACGATGAGCAGTTCTTC
TRBJ2-3	.	TRBV6-5	.	14	CASSYLTSTDTQYF	TGTGCCAGCAGTTACTTGACTTCCACAGATACGCAGTATTTT
TRBJ1-1	.	TRBV7-2	.	17	CASSLVQGLYVNTEAFF	TGTGCCAGCAGCTTAGTCCAGGGGCTGTATGTGAACACTGAAGCTTTCTTT
TRBJ2-3	once	TRBV5-1	TRBD1	16	CASSPETGAGTDTQYF	TGCGCCAGCAGCCCGGAGACAGGGGCCGGCACAGATACGCAGTATTTT
TRBJ1-2	once	TRBV5-4	TRBD1	14	CASSTAGGSYGYTF	TGTGCCAGCAGCACAGCAGGGGGATCCTATGGCTACACCTTC
TRBJ2-7	.	TRBV28	TRBD2	13	CASRLTSGYEQYF	TGTGCCAGCAGATTGACTAGCGGCTACGAGCAGTACTTC
TRBJ2-7	.	TRBV7-9	.	15	CASSLVSPGRDEQYF	TGTGCCAGCAGCTTAGTATCCCCCGGGAGAGACGAGCAGTACTTC
TRBJ2-5	.	TRBV18	.	14	CASSPDSLGETQYF	TGTGCCAGCTCACCGGACAGCTTGGGGGAGACCCAGTACTTC
TRBJ2-7	.	TRBV28	TRBD2	12	CATSGRLYEQYF	TGTGCCACTAGCGGGAGGTTGTACGAGCAGTACTTC
TRBJ2-5	.	TRBV7-6	.	14	CASSLYSPQETQYF	TGTGCCAGCAGCTTGTACTCGCCCCAAGAGACCCAGTACTTC